This T cell receptor (beta chain) came from a study of blood T cell repertoires in COVID-19. V was trimmed by 9 bases and J by 0 bases, leaving 13 bases between them. Germline CDR1 is ENHRY and CDR2 is SYGVKD. This CDR3 comprises 14 residues. As handled by the study authors: For nucleated cells, counts were estimated from reference gene primer amplification. Clones were read by immunoSEQ multiplex PCR, and TCRdb kept only the in-frame ones, dropping some. V and J calls and clone size are given by that table; D and trimming were obtained from the DNA. Of about 260,000 clones detected, nearly 90% appear once; the ten largest clones hold around 0.67%.

Sequenced: peripheral blood. This receptor was taken from a human donor in a cohort sampled during active COVID-19. This chain uses TRBV10-3 with TRBJ2-3, with D maybe TRBD1 (5 bases). This chain's CDR3 is CAIRDRPSTDTQYF. The CDR3 DNA reads TGTGCCATTAGAGACAGACCTAGCACAGATACGCAGTATTTT.